This record covers a single T cell receptor (beta chain). This clonotype was seen a handful of times. No cognate antigen has been identified for it. Base qualities are not recorded, but no much larger clone differs from it by a single base. The data belong to a study of response to subunit inactivated influenza vaccine listed by TCRdb under 2018. Context from the whole study: Deep quantitative profiling of the T cell receptor repertoire was used in the study to follow responses to a trivalent subunit inactivated influenza vaccine. General study outcomes and caveats: According to the authors, only a limited number of new T cells may be recruited by each seasonal influenza vaccination.

The library was obtained by RT-PCR. Sequencing used an Illumina HiSeq 2500. TCRdb handled the public reads itself, with Q25 trimming in fastp and clone calling in MiXCR, and kept productive beta chains. When rows share a CDR3 protein, they turn into one entry using the most common DNA and genes. The sample yields around 850,000 distinct CDR3 sequences; 18% were counted once. The ten biggest clones cover roughly a tenth of the sample. This clonotype originated in a man aged 45-65 years who received an inactivated influenza vaccine. Donor details come from another sample of the same person, matched by shared clones. Sample: PBMCs from blood, taken approximately 5 days after vaccination.

The CDR3 reads as follows: CASRESGGEQYF. The nucleotides read TGCGCCAGCAGAGAATCCGGGGGCGAGCAGTACTTC. This chain is built from TRBV5-1 and TRBJ2-7; TRBD2 is perhaps the D gene, given 6 matching bases. The germline V gene yields SGHRS for CDR1 and YFSETQ for CDR2. The junction carries 12 bases between V and J, which are trimmed by 5 bases and 6 bases respectively. CDR3 length: 12 amino acids, cysteine to phenylalanine. Only the CDR3 portion is preserved as DNA: 36 bases, with reading frame beginning at the first base.